Given below is one T cell receptor (beta chain) in context. A second about 7 to 11 cycle PCR used barcoded and J-beta primers. TCRdb processed the 5' RACE reads anew with MiXCR; each CDR3 protein has one entry. The table has hundreds of thousands of distinct CDR3 sequences, roughly 21% seen once. The data originate from a study of blood T cells in healthy people across ages. There were at least 6 micrograms of total RNA extracted from every sample. The CDR3 has 14 amino acids. J was trimmed by 6 bases and V by 6 bases; bases with no gene match: 9. Germline V gene sequence: CDR1 SQVTM, CDR2 ANQGSEA. The rearrangement joins TRBV29-1 to TRBJ2-1, with 9 bases lining up with TRBD2. The source is a man aged 65-85 years in good health. Sequenced sample: blood. CDR3 DNA: TGCAGCGTGGTCCCGGGACTAGCTAGCAATGAGCAGTTCTTC. This codes for CSVVPGLASNEQFF.